This note documents a single T cell receptor (beta chain) sequence. No antigen is known for it. This entry is derived from a study of OX40 agonist ivuxolimab in advanced cancers. Whole-study findings and limits: Low normalized T-cell clonal expansion was also seen in some nonresponders.

Repertoires were generated with immunoSEQ multiplex PCR, while TCRdb's copy carries only in-frame clones and drops some. This sample has 70,000 to 80,000 clones, with about 93% found just once. This sequence originates from an adult with an advanced solid tumor such as melanoma, head and neck, liver or kidney cancer. The specimen was CD4+ or CD8+ T cells sorted from blood, collected in a trial of the OX40 agonist ivuxolimab.

The CDR3 is CASSVSSGSSKNIQYF. The CDR3 coding sequence is TGTGCCAGCAGTGTTAGTAGCGGGAGTAGTAAAAACATTCAGTACTTC. The chain employs TRBV2 and TRBJ2-4; 9 nucleotides match TRBD2. J lost 4 bases, V lost 4 bases, and 8 bases had no gene match. The germline gives CDR1 SNHLY, CDR2 FYNNEI. This CDR3 has 16 amino acids. Using reference TRBV2 and TRBJ2-4 for the parts outside the CDR3, the full variable domain is EPEVTQTPSHQVTQMGQEVILRCVPISNHLYFYWYRQILGQKVEFLVSFYNNEISEKSEIFDDQFSVERPDGSNFTLKIRSTKLEDSAMYFCASSVSSGSSKNIQYFGAGTRLSVL.